The next 17 T cell receptor beta chains were all read from a single sample in a study of blood T cell repertoires in COVID-19. TCRdb's table, derived via immunoSEQ multiplex PCR, lists solely in-frame clones and lacks some. The table includes over 200,000 clones, 88% detected once. The sample consisted of peripheral blood. These receptors were obtained from a woman aged 55-69 years with acute or convalescent COVID-19.

This clone was detected only once. The chain carries TRBV2 and TRBJ2-1; D remains ambiguous. The V end lost 2 bases, the J end lost 15 bases, and 11 bases lay between the germline ends. Germline V lookup: CDR1 SNHLY, CDR2 FYNNEI. The CDR3 totals 11 residues. DNA of the CDR3: TGTGCCAGCAGTGAATATCTAGAGGCGTTCTTC. This gives the protein CASSEYLEAFF.

The chain carries TRBV10-2 and TRBJ2-5; tentatively, D is TRBD1 (6 bases). CDR3 length: 16 residues. The V end was cut by 8 bases, the J end by 2 bases, with 21 bases between. CDR1 is WSHSY and CDR2 is SAAADI in the germline V gene. CDR3 sequence reads: CASSTGTRQGQETQYF. CDR3 bases: TGCGCCAGCTCAACCGGGACCCGGCAGGGGCAAGAGACCCAGTACTTC.

The V call is TRBV30, the J call TRBJ1-5; 8 bases match TRBD1. J lost 7 bases, V lost 3 bases, and 17 bases had no gene match. Germline lookup yields CDR1 GTSNPN and CDR2 SVGIG (reference sequence). The CDR3 extends over 17 amino acids. This CDR3 reads CAWSRSLDRGRGQPQHF. The CDR3 DNA reads as TGTGCCTGGAGCCGCTCCCTTGACAGGGGAAGGGGGCAGCCCCAGCATTTT. Full variable domain (missing parts from reference TRBV30 and TRBJ1-5): SQTIHQWPATLVQPVGSPLSLECTVEGTSNPNLYWYRQAAGRGLQLLFYSVGIGQISSEVPQNLSASRPQDRQFILSSKKLLLSDSGFYLCAWSRSLDRGRGQPQHFGDGTRLSIL.

The gene calls are TRBV6-5 and TRBJ2-3; possibly TRBD1 for D (5 bases). Looked up from germline, CDR1 is MNHEY and CDR2 is SVGAGI. CDR3 length equals 15 residues. Deletions cut 5 bases from V and 2 bases from J, with 14 bases between. CDR3 protein: CASSLQTAYTDTQYF. In nucleotides, the CDR3 is TGTGCCAGCAGTCTACAGACAGCTTACACAGATACGCAGTATTTT.

This rearrangement joins TRBV7-8 to TRBJ1-5; a possible D gene is TRBD1 (5 bases). Trimming took 4 bases from V and 4 from J, leaving 11 bases between them. CDR3 length: 14 amino acids. Germline V gene data show CDR1 as SGHVS and CDR2 as FQNEAQ. The chain's CDR3 is CASSSREGNQPQHF. The CDR3 bases are TGTGCCAGCAGCTCCCGGGAGGGGAATCAGCCCCAGCATTTT.

The chain couples TRBV21-1 to TRBJ2-7; the table calls TRBD1, which could not be checked here. TRBV21-1 is labeled a pseudogene. The length of the CDR3 is 15 residues. The CDR3 nucleotides read TGTGCCAGCAGCAGAGAGCAGGGGAGCTCCTACGAGCAGTACTTC. Translated: CASSREQGSSYEQYF.

V gene TRBV2 combines with J gene TRBJ1-1, with D unresolved. Per the germline V gene, CDR1 is SNHLY and CDR2 is FYNNEI. The CDR3 extends over 13 amino acids. Trimming pared 4 bases from V and 4 bases from J, leaving 10 bases between. The CDR3 nucleotides are TGTGCCAGCAGTGCGCGGGAAACCACTGAAGCTTTCTTT. Its protein product is CASSARETTEAFF.

The chain combines TRBV4-3 with TRBJ2-7; possible D gene TRBD2, 5 bases. Germline CDR1 is LGHNA and CDR2 is YSLEER. CDR3 length equals 14 residues. V lost 4 bases, J lost 3 bases, and 13 bases lay in between. CDR3 in amino acids: CASSLWRSDYEQYF. CDR3 bases: TGCGCCAGCAGCCTCTGGAGGTCGGACTACGAGCAGTACTTC.

This clone was counted a few times. CDR3 coding DNA: TGTGCTAGTGGTTTGGTTATTGGGGCCTCCTATAATTCACCCCTCCACTTT. It codes for CASGLVIGASYNSPLHF. The chain couples TRBV12-5 to TRBJ1-6, with TRBD1 as a possible D gene (5 bases). Trimming stripped 0 bases from V and 0 bases from J, with 9 bases between. The CDR3 has 17 residues. The germline V gene encodes CDR1 LGHNT and CDR2 FRNRAP.

The CDR3 DNA reads TGTGCCAGCAGCTTAGAGACCCTAGCGGGCTCCTACGAGCAGTACTTC. Translating it yields CASSLETLAGSYEQYF. This chain links TRBV7-6 with TRBJ2-7, with TRBD2 matching 8 bases. Germline values: CDR1 SGHVS, CDR2 FNYEAQ. The V and J ends lost 1 base and 0 bases, in that order; junction bases with no gene match: 5. This CDR3 region has 16 residues.

The CDR3 coding sequence is TGTGCCAGCAGTACCGGACAGGGGACCCCGAATCAGCCCCAGCATTTT. It specifies CASSTGQGTPNQPQHF. The chain links TRBV28 to TRBJ1-5; 9 bases map to TRBD1. In germline, CDR1 is MDHEN, CDR2 SYDVKM. V was clipped by 5 bases and J by 4 bases; unmatched bases: 9. The CDR3 loop spans 16 amino acids.

The genes are TRBV9 and TRBJ2-5; 8 bases are shared with TRBD1. This CDR3 region has 16 residues. V gave up 0 bases and J gave up 0 bases; unmatched junction bases: 4. Germline V gene lookup returns CDR1 SGDLS and CDR2 YYNGEE. CDR3 coding DNA: TGTGCCAGCAGCGTAGGGACAGGGACCCACCAAGAGACCCAGTACTTC. Amino acids: CASSVGTGTHQETQYF.

This clone was seen just once. CDR3 coding DNA: TGCGCCAGCAGCAATGGCCCCTCTAATGAAAAACTGTTTTTT. Protein: CASSNGPSNEKLFF. This chain links TRBV5-1 with TRBJ1-4; no clear D. Trimming cost V 4 bases and J 3 bases, with 10 bases left between them. CDR1 SGHRS and CDR2 YFSETQ come from the germline V gene. The CDR3 is 14 amino acids.

This clone was seen only once. The chain recombines TRBV19 with TRBJ2-1; TRBD2 agrees at 8 bases. The CDR3 length is 18 residues. CDR1 and CDR2 from the germline V gene are LNHDA and SQIVND (reference sequence). With V trimmed by 5 bases and J by 4 bases, 16 bases remained unmatched. CDR3 protein: CASSSRRGVAGLYNEQFF. CDR3 sequence (DNA): TGTGCCAGTAGTTCCCGGCGAGGGGTAGCGGGGTTATACAATGAGCAGTTCTTC. Filled out from reference TRBV19 and TRBJ2-1, the complete variable domain reads DGGITQSPKYLFRKEGQNVTLSCEQNLNHDAMYWYRQDPGQGLRLIYYSQIVNDFQKGDIAEGYSVSREKKESFPLTVTSAQKNPTAFYLCASSSRRGVAGLYNEQFFGPGTRLTVL.

The chain is built from TRBV5-1 and TRBJ2-3; D possibly corresponds to TRBD1 (6 bases). The germline CDR1 and CDR2 sequences are SGHRS and YFSETQ. This CDR3 comprises 15 residues. Trimming removed 0 bases from V and 1 base from J, with 9 bases in between. Here the CDR3 reads CASSLGTGRTDTQYF. The CDR3 DNA follows: TGCGCCAGCAGCTTGGGTACAGGGCGCACAGATACGCAGTATTTT.

The chain employs TRBV15 and TRBJ1-1, with 9 bases fitting TRBD1. V was clipped by 0 bases and J by 6 bases; unmatched bases: 8. Germline V gene lookup returns CDR1 LNHNV and CDR2 YYDKDF (reference sequence). This CDR3 comprises 16 residues. Written as DNA, the CDR3 is TGTGCCACCAGCAGAGATCGACAGGGGGGGATCGCTGAAGCTTTCTTT. This gives the protein CATSRDRQGGIAEAFF.

This chain joins TRBV19 and TRBJ1-3; 7 nucleotides match TRBD1. The length of the CDR3 is 15 residues. The V and J ends lost 0 bases and 7 bases, in that order; junction bases with no gene match: 6. Germline V gene lookup returns CDR1 LNHDA and CDR2 SQIVND (reference sequence). The CDR3 region is CASSIEILTGNTIYF. DNA of the CDR3: TGTGCCAGTAGTATAGAAATCCTGACAGGGAACACCATATATTTT.